The 30 T cell receptor beta chains given below trace back to one sample, sequenced in a study of CD8 T cell repertoires and HIV-1 epitope variants. Their target antigens are unknown. The repertoire was sequenced with immunoSEQ multiplex PCR; TCRdb's copy has only in-frame clones and lacks some. The sample includes 4,000 to 6,000 clones, roughly 67% of them seen just once. The sample consisted of cultured CD8+ T cells derived from PBMCs. These receptors all come from a male donor with HIV.

V gene TRBV9 combines with J gene TRBJ2-1; D gene uncertain. Germline CDR1 and CDR2: SGDLS and YYNGEE. The CDR3 sequence is 13 residues long. V lost 0 bases and J lost 6, with 7 bases in between. Written as DNA, the CDR3 is TGTGCCAGCAGCGTAGGGTCAGCCAATGAGCAGTTCTTC. This translates into CASSVGSANEQFF.

The chain carries TRBV4-2 and TRBJ2-3; the D call may be TRBD1 or TRBD2 (5 bases each). This CDR3 has 17 residues. V lost 0 bases to trimming and J lost 2 bases, with 15 bases between them. Germline V lookup: CDR1 LGHNA, CDR2 YNFKEQ. The CDR3, as DNA: TGTGCCAGCAGCCAAGATCCCGGGACGGTACTCACAGATACGCAGTATTTT. Residues: CASSQDPGTVLTDTQYF.

This clone was seen a few times. The V and J genes are TRBV15 and TRBJ1-1, with D possibly TRBD1 on 5 matching bases. V lost 0 bases to trimming and J lost 1 base, with 9 bases between them. This CDR3 contains 15 residues. CDR1 is LNHNV, CDR2 YYDKDF, per germline (reference sequence). The CDR3 protein is CATSRDRGENTEAFF. CDR3 coding DNA: TGTGCCACCAGCAGAGATCGGGGCGAGAACACTGAAGCTTTCTTT.

Comments on this clone: Sequence at one end of the junction differs from germline and may be a read error. The chain has TRBV11-2 and TRBJ2-1, with D maybe TRBD2 (6 bases). CDR1 is SGHAT and CDR2 is FQNNGV in the germline V gene. This CDR3 has 11 residues. This CDR3 reads CASGTAGRQLF. The CDR3 DNA follows: TGTGCCAGCGGGACCGCGGGACGCCAGCTCTTC.

This rearrangement joins TRBV2 to TRBJ2-1; 8 positions agree with TRBD1. Looked up from germline, CDR1 is SNHLY and CDR2 is FYNNEI. V lost 2 bases to trimming and J lost 7 bases; unmatched junction nucleotides: 13. This CDR3 is 17 amino acids long. The CDR3 loop is CASSEPKDRVVGNEQFF. The CDR3 DNA is TGTGCCAGCAGTGAACCCAAGGACAGGGTGGTTGGGAATGAGCAGTTCTTC.

J is TRBJ2-5 and V is TRBV28, with 10 positions matching TRBD1. Trimming removed 6 bases from V and 3 bases from J; junction bases left unmatched: 16. Germline values: CDR1 MDHEN, CDR2 SYDVKM. CDR3 length: 18 residues. In DNA, the CDR3 is TGTGCCAGCAGCACAAACCTCCGGGACAGGGGCTTGGAAGAGACCCAGTACTTC. Translation: CASSTNLRDRGLEETQYF. Based on the CDR3 plus reference TRBV28 and TRBJ2-5, the full variable domain is DVKVTQSSRYLVKRTGEKVFLECVQDMDHENMFWYRQDPGLGLRLIYFSYDVKMKEKGDIPEGYSVSREKKERFSLILESASTNQTSMYLCASSTNLRDRGLEETQYFGPGTRLLVL.

The chain carries TRBV4-3 and TRBJ2-1; 8 bases fit TRBD2. The CDR3 is 18 amino acids. In germline, CDR1 is LGHNA, CDR2 YSLEER. The trim removed 1 base at V and 2 bases at J, leaving 10 bases unmatched. In DNA form, the CDR3 reads TGCGCCAGCAGCCAAGCCCAGCCCGGGGGGGCTACCTACAATGAGCAGTTCTTC. This gives the protein CASSQAQPGGATYNEQFF.

The V and J genes are TRBV28 and TRBJ2-7; 9 nucleotides match TRBD1. Germline V CDR1 and CDR2: MDHEN, SYDVKM. The CDR3 consists of 13 residues. V lost 6 bases, J lost 5 bases, and 5 bases stayed unmatched. CDR3 sequence reads: CASSRDRVNEQYF. CDR3 nucleotides: TGTGCCAGCAGCCGGGACAGGGTAAACGAGCAGTACTTC.

The chain joins TRBV15 to TRBJ1-2; D call uncertain. Germline lookup yields CDR1 LNHNV and CDR2 YYDKDF (reference sequence). The germline V and J ends were trimmed by 0 bases and 6 bases, with 8 bases remaining between them. The CDR3 length is 13 residues. The CDR3 DNA reads as TGTGCCACCAGCAGAGAACAAGCCCATGGCTACACCTTC. Protein sequence: CATSREQAHGYTF.

This clone occurred a few times. This chain links TRBV6-4 with TRBJ2-7; TRBD2 matches 7 bases. Germline V lookup: CDR1 MRHNA, CDR2 SNTAGT. Trimming at V came to 4 bases and at J to 2 bases, leaving 8 bases not matched to a gene. This CDR3 spans 15 amino acids. Written as DNA, the CDR3 is TGTGCCAGCAGTGTTAGGTCTAGCGGCCCCTACGAGCAGTACTTC. Amino acids: CASSVRSSGPYEQYF.

This clone was observed once. CDR3 protein: CASSLVQANEQFF. The CDR3 nucleotides are TGTGCCAGCAGCTTGGTGCAGGCCAATGAGCAGTTCTTC. This rearrangement joins TRBV5-6 to TRBJ2-1; D unclear. Trimming removed 0 bases at V and 6 bases at J, with 7 bases between. There are 13 residues in the CDR3. CDR1 and CDR2 from the germline V gene are SGHDT and YYEEEE.

The J gene is TRBJ2-4, the V gene TRBV6-5; TRBD2 might be the D (5 bases). The CDR3 runs 14 residues. The V end was cut by 6 bases, the J end by 1 base, with 10 bases between. Germline V gene sequence: CDR1 MNHEY, CDR2 SVGAGI. The DNA of the CDR3 is TGTGCCAGCAGGAGCTCGGGGGCCAAAAACATTCAGTACTTC. Its translation is CASRSSGAKNIQYF.

This clone turned up a few times. CDR3 loop: CASSVEGFATNEKLFF. The DNA of the CDR3 is TGTGCCAGCAGCGTAGAAGGCTTTGCAACTAATGAAAAACTGTTTTTT. This rearrangement joins TRBV9 to TRBJ1-4; D uncertain. CDR3 length: 16 residues. CDR1 is SGDLS and CDR2 is YYNGEE in the germline V gene. The ends were cut back, 0 bases at V and 0 bases at J, with 9 bases in the middle.

The chain uses TRBV7-9 and TRBJ2-2; weak D call: TRBD2 (5 bases). V dropped 1 base and J dropped 8 bases, with 17 bases sitting between them. The CDR3 loop spans 16 amino acids. The germline gives CDR1 SEHNR, CDR2 FQNEAQ (reference sequence). The CDR3 protein is CASSLGLGINSGELFF. The CDR3 nucleotides read TGTGCCAGCAGCTTAGGCCTCGGGATAAACTCGGGGGAGCTGTTTTTT.

The genes are TRBV7-2 and TRBJ2-7; D not certain. CDR1 SGHTA and CDR2 FQGNSA come from the germline V gene. The CDR3 loop spans 12 amino acids. Trimming stripped 3 bases from V and 3 bases from J, with 6 bases between. This CDR3 is CASSFGSYEQYF. CDR3 nucleotide sequence: TGTGCCAGCAGCTTCGGCAGCTACGAGCAGTACTTC.

This clone has only a few counts. The chain employs TRBV4-2 and TRBJ2-7, with 11 positions matching TRBD1. Germline V gives CDR1 LGHNA, CDR2 YNFKEQ. The V gene end was trimmed by 0 bases and the J gene end by 5 bases; junction bases not matched to a gene: 6. The CDR3 loop spans 16 amino acids. As DNA, the CDR3 is TGTGCCAGCAGCCAAGACGGGGACAGGGGGATCAACGAGCAGTACTTC. Amino acids: CASSQDGDRGINEQYF.

The chain is built from TRBV7-9 and TRBJ2-3; tentatively, D is TRBD1 or TRBD2 (6 bases each). Looked up from germline, CDR1 is SEHNR and CDR2 is FQNEAQ (reference sequence). The V end lost 4 bases, the J end lost 2 bases, and 16 bases lay between the germline ends. The CDR3 sequence is 16 residues long. CDR3 loop: CASSSIAGGATDTQYF. CDR3 nucleotides: TGTGCCAGCAGCTCCATTGCCGGGGGCGCCACAGATACGCAGTATTTT.

The genes are TRBV7-2 and TRBJ2-3, with 11 nucleotides matching TRBD1. CDR3 length equals 15 residues. Germline V gives CDR1 SGHTA, CDR2 FQGNSA. V shed 6 bases, J shed 0 bases, and the junction held 2 bases outside the gene matches. The CDR3 nucleotides read TGTGCCAGCAGAAGGGACAGGGGGAGCACAGATACGCAGTATTTT. Translation: CASRRDRGSTDTQYF.

V is TRBV7-2 and J is TRBJ2-7, with D maybe TRBD1 (6 bases). The V end was cut by 4 bases, the J end by 7 bases, with 11 bases between. This CDR3 region has 12 residues. The germline CDR1 and CDR2 sequences are SGHTA and FQGNSA. CDR3 residues: CASSSPGDEQYF. CDR3 DNA: TGTGCCAGCAGCTCGCCAGGGGATGAGCAGTACTTC.

This chain joins TRBV28 and TRBJ2-5, with a tentative D call TRBD2 (6 bases). The J call is doubtful: the DNA matches TRBJ2-7 better. Germline-derived CDR1 and CDR2 are MDHEN and SYDVKM. The CDR3 has 18 amino acids. The CDR3 DNA follows: TGTGCCAGCAGTTTAGGAGGGATGGAAGGCTACACCCACTACGAGCAGTACTTC. Translated: CASSLGGMEGYTHYEQYF.

This chain links TRBV18 with TRBJ2-1, with D possibly called TRBD1 or TRBD2 (7 bases each). Germline lookup yields CDR1 KGHSH and CDR2 LQKENI. The CDR3 has 16 amino acids. The V and J ends lost 0 bases and 8 bases respectively, with 17 bases between them. CDR3 in amino acids: CASSPPQTGTTDEQFF. The CDR3 DNA follows: TGTGCCAGCTCACCACCCCAGACAGGGACTACTGATGAGCAGTTCTTC.

This clone was seen a single time. This chain uses TRBV11-2 with TRBJ2-3; TRBD1 matches at 7 bases. The CDR3 spans 15 residues. Germline values: CDR1 SGHAT, CDR2 FQNNGV. Losses at the gene ends were 5 bases for V and 3 bases for J; bases not matched to a gene: 8. The CDR3 DNA reads as TGTGCCAGCAGCGGGGACAGCGGCCGTACAGATACGCAGTATTTT. This encodes CASSGDSGRTDTQYF.

J is TRBJ2-7 and V is TRBV2, with D possibly TRBD2 on 5 matching bases. Germline V CDR1 and CDR2: SNHLY, FYNNEI. Trimming stripped 4 bases from V and 3 bases from J, with 10 bases between. The CDR3 has 13 amino acids. CDR3 sequence reads: CASSGTANYEQYF. As DNA, the CDR3 is TGTGCCAGCAGTGGGACTGCCAACTACGAGCAGTACTTC.

The chain combines TRBV28 with TRBJ2-7, with D perhaps matching TRBD2 (5 bases). Looked up from germline, CDR1 is MDHEN and CDR2 is SYDVKM. There are 19 residues in the CDR3. V lost 2 bases and J 6 bases, leaving 29 bases between the germline ends. This CDR3 is CASSLTGSHGYKGRREQYF. The CDR3 bases are TGTGCCAGCAGTTTAACGGGAAGTCACGGGTATAAAGGTAGGCGCGAGCAGTACTTC. Filled out from reference TRBV28 and TRBJ2-7, the complete variable domain reads DVKVTQSSRYLVKRTGEKVFLECVQDMDHENMFWYRQDPGLGLRLIYFSYDVKMKEKGDIPEGYSVSREKKERFSLILESASTNQTSMYLCASSLTGSHGYKGRREQYFGPGTRLTVT.

This chain links TRBV5-5 with TRBJ2-7; TRBD1 matches 7 bases. CDR3 size: 12 residues. V shed 4 bases, J shed 4 bases, and the junction held 2 bases outside the gene matches. Germline V gene lookup returns CDR1 SGHKS and CDR2 YYEKEE (reference sequence). The DNA of the CDR3 is TGTGCCAGCAGCCCACAGGGGTACGAGCAGTACTTC. Protein product: CASSPQGYEQYF.

The chain joins TRBV6-5 to TRBJ2-7; D is possibly TRBD1 or TRBD2 (5 bases each). This CDR3 is 14 amino acids long. V was clipped by 5 bases and J by 3 bases, with 14 bases between them. Germline-derived CDR1 and CDR2 are MNHEY and SVGAGI. Here the CDR3 DNA reads TGTGCCAGCAGTCCATCGTGGGACGGCTACGAGCAGTACTTC. Its translation is CASSPSWDGYEQYF.

The chain recombines TRBV6-1 with TRBJ2-1; D gene unclear. Germline V gives CDR1 MNHNS, CDR2 SASEGT. CDR3 length: 15 amino acids. V was clipped by 0 bases and J by 2 bases, with 8 bases between them. The CDR3 spells CASSEATDTYNEQFF. In nucleotides, the CDR3 is TGTGCCAGCAGTGAAGCAACGGATACCTACAATGAGCAGTTCTTC.

This sequence joins TRBV16 and TRBJ1-1, with D unresolved. The ends were cut back, 4 bases at V and 0 bases at J, with 9 bases in the middle. There are 14 residues in the CDR3. Germline V gives CDR1 KGHSY, CDR2 FQNENV. The CDR3: CASSLNTLNTEAFF. CDR3 DNA: TGTGCCAGCAGCCTAAATACTTTGAACACTGAAGCTTTCTTT.

The chain recombines TRBV10-1 with TRBJ2-1, with no clear D. Germline values: CDR1 WNHNN, CDR2 SYGVQD (reference sequence). V lost 2 bases and J lost 8, with 4 bases in between. The CDR3 runs 11 residues. The CDR3 protein is CASSEGHEQFF. Written as DNA, the CDR3 is TGCGCCAGCAGTGAGGGCCATGAGCAGTTCTTC.

The chain combines TRBV28 with TRBJ2-7, with D possibly being TRBD1 (6 bases). Per the germline V gene, CDR1 is MDHEN and CDR2 is SYDVKM. V was cut by 3 bases and J by 6 bases, with 12 bases left in between. The CDR3 contains 13 residues. The CDR3 DNA reads as TGTGCCAGCAGTTTCATGGGGGCCAGCGAGCAGTACTTC. Protein product: CASSFMGASEQYF.